This TCR beta chain is from a study of identical twins. Study-wide results and limits: Model-predicted out-of-frame TCR alpha sharing fell below observed values in monozygotic twins. In zero-insertion analyses, partial confounding could arise from invariant MAIT and iNKT cells.

TCRdb re-derived calls from the 5' RACE reads in MiXCR, one entry per CDR3 protein. This table holds under 20,000 distinct CDR3 sequences, approximately 71% found once. Regarding this clonotype: Its target is not known.

The CDR3 is 13 residues long. With 4 bases clipped from V and 7 bases from J, the junction kept 9 bases outside the gene matches. CDR1 is SQVTM, CDR2 ANQGSEA, per germline. The V gene is TRBV29-1, the J gene TRBJ2-7, with 8 bases aligning to TRBD2. The clonotype originates from a woman younger than 30 in good health. This table probably holds off-target reads from a library built for another chain. The specimen sequenced was memory (CD45RO+) T cells sorted from blood. The CDR3 region has the DNA TGCAGCGTTGTTCGAGCGGGAGCGGGGGAGCAGTACTTC. This translates into CSVVRAGAGEQYF.